These 2 T cell receptor beta chains were sequenced from one sample in a study of shared T cell receptors in the human thymus. The repertoire was sequenced with immunoSEQ multiplex PCR; TCRdb's copy has only in-frame clones and lacks some. Found here are about 660,000 clones, roughly 86% of them singletons; the top ten hold 0.0094%. Separately, the same data were catalogued under a study of human thymus T cells.

Input material: thymocytes. The receptors derive from a boy under two years old with a congenital heart defect.

The CDR3 is CATEDSFTNYGYTF. In DNA form, the CDR3 reads TGTGCCACCGAGGACAGCTTTACAAACTATGGCTACACCTTC. The chain combines TRBV5-8 with TRBJ1-2; tentative D call: TRBD1 (6 bases). Germline CDR1 and CDR2: SGHTS and YDEGEE. Trimming removed 9 bases at V and 2 bases at J, with 17 bases between. The CDR3 has 14 amino acids.

The gene calls are TRBV19 and TRBJ2-1, with D perhaps TRBD1 (7 bases). The CDR3 runs 16 residues. V was clipped by 5 bases and J by 4 bases, with 18 bases between them. The germline CDR1 and CDR2 sequences are LNHDA and SQIVND (reference sequence). Here the CDR3 DNA reads TGTGCCAGTAGTGTCCCCTTGACAGGGAGGTACAATGAGCAGTTCTTC. Translating gives CASSVPLTGRYNEQFF.